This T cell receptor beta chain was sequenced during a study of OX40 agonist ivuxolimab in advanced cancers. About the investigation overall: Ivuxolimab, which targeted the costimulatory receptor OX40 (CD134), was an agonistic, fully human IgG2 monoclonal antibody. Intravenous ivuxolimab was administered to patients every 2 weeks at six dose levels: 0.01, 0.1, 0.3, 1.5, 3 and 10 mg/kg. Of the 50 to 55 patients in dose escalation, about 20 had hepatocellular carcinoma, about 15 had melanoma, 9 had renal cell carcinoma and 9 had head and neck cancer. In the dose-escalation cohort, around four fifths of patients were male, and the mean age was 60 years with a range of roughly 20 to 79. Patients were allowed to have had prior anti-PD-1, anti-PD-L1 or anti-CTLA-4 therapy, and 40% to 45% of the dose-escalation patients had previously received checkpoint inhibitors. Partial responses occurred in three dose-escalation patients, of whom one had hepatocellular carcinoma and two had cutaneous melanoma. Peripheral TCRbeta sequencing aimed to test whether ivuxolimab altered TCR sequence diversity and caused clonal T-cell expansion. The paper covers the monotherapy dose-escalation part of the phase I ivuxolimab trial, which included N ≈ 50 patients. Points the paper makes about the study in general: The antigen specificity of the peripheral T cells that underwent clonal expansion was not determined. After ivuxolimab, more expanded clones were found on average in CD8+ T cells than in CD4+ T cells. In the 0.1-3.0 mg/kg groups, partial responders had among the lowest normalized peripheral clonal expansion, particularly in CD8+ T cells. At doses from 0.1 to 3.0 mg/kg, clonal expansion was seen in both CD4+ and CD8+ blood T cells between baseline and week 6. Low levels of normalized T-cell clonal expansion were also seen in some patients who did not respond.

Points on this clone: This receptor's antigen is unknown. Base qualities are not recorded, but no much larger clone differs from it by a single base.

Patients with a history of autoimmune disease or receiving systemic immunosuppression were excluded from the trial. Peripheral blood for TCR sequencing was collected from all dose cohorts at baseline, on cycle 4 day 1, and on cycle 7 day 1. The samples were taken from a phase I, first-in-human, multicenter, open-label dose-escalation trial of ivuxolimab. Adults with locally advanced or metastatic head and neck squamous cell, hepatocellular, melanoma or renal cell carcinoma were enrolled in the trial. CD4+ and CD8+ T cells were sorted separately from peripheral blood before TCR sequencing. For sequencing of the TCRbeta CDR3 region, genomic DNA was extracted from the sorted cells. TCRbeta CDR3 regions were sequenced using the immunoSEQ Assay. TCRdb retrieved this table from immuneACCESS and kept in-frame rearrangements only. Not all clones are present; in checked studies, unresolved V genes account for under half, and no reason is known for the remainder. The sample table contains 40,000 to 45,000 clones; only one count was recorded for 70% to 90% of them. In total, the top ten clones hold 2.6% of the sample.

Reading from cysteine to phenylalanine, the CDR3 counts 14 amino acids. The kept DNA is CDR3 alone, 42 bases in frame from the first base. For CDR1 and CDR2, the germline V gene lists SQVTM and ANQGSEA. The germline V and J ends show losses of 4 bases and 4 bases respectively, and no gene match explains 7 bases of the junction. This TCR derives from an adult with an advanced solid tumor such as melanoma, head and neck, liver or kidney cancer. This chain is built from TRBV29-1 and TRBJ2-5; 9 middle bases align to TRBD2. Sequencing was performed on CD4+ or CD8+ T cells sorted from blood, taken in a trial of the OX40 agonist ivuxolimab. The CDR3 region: CSVVSGSWGETQYF. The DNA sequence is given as TGCAGCGTTGTTAGCGGGAGTTGGGGAGAGACCCAGTACTTC. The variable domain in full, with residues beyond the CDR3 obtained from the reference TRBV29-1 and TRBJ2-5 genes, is SAVISQKPSRDICQRGTSLTIQCQVDSQVTMMFWYRQQPGQSLTLIATANQGSEATYESGFVIDKFPISRPNLTFSTLTVSNMSPEDSSIYLCSVVSGSWGETQYFGPGTRLLVL.